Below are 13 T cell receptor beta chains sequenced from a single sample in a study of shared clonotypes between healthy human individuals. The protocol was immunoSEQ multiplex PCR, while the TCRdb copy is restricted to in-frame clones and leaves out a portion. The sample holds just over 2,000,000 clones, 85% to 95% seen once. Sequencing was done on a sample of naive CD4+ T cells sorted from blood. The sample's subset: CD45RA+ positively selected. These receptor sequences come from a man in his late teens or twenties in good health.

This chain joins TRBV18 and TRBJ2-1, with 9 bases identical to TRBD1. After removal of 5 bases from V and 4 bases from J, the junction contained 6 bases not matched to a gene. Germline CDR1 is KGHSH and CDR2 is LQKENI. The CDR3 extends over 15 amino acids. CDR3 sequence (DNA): TGTGCCAGCTCATGGCGACAGGGGGAGTACAATGAGCAGTTCTTC. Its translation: CASSWRQGEYNEQFF.

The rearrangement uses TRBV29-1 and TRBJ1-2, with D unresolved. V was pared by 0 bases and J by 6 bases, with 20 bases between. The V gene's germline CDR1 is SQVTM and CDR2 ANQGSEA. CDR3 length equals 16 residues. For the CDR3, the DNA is TGCAGCGTTGAAGAGTCTAAGGGCAGGCCCTGGCATGGCTACACCTTC. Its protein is CSVEESKGRPWHGYTF.

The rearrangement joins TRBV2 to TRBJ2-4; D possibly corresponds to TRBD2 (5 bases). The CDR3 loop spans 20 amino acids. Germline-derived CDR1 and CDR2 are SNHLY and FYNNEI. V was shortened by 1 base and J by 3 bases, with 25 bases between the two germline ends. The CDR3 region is CASSEVVDFKTSSGKNIQYF. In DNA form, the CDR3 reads TGTGCCAGCAGTGAAGTAGTCGACTTTAAGACAAGCAGCGGCAAAAACATTCAGTACTTC.

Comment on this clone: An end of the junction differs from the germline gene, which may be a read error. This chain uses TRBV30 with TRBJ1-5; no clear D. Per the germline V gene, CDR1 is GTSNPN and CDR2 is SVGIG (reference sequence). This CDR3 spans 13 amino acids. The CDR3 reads CAWSGEGNQPQHF. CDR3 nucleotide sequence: TGTGCCTGGAGCGGTGAGGGCAACCAGCCCCAGCATTTT.

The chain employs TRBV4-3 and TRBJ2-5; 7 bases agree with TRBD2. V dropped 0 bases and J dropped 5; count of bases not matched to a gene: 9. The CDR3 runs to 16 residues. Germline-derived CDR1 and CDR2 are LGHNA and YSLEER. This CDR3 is CASSQDWTSRAETQYF. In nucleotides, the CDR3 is TGCGCCAGCAGCCAAGATTGGACTAGTCGTGCGGAGACCCAGTACTTC.

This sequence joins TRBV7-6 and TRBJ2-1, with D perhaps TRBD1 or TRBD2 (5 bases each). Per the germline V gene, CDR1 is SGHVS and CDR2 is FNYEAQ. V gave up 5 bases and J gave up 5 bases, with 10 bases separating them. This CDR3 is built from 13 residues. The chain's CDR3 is CASSPGANNEQFF. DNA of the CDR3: TGTGCCAGCAGCCCCGGGGCCAACAATGAGCAGTTCTTC.

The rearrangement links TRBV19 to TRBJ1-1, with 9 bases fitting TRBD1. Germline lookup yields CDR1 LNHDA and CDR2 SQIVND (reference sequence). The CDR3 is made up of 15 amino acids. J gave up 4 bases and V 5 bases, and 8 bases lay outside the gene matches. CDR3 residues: CASSGMGQGGTEAFF. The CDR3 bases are TGTGCCAGTAGTGGGATGGGACAGGGCGGCACTGAAGCTTTCTTT.

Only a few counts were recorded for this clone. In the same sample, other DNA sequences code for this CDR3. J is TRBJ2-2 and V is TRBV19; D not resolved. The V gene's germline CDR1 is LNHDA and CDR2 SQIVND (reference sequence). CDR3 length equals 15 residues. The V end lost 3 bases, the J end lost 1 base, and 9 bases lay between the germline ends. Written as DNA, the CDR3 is TGTGCCAGTAGTATCGAGGCAGGGAACACCGGGGAGCTGTTTTTT. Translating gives CASSIEAGNTGELFF.

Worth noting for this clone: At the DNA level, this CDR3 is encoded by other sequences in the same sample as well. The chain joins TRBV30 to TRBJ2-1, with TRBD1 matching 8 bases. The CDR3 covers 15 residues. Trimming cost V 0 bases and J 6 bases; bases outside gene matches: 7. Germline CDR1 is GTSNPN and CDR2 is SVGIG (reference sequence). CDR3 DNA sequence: TGTGCCTGGAGTGTCCGGACAGGGCCAGGCAATGAGCAGTTCTTC. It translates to CAWSVRTGPGNEQFF.

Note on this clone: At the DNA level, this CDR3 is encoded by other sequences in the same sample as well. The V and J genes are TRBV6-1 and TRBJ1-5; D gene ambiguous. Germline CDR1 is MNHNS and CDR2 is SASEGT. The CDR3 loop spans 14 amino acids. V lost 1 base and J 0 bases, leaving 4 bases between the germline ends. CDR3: CASSEVDSNQPQHF. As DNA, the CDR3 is TGTGCCAGCAGTGAAGTTGATAGCAATCAGCCCCAGCATTTT.

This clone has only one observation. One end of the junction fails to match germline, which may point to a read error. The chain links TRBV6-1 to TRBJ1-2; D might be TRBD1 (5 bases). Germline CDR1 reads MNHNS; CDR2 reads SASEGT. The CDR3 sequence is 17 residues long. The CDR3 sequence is CASGERGREDPPYGYTF. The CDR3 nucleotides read TGTGCCAGCGGTGAGAGGGGCAGGGAGGACCCCCCATATGGCTACACCTTC.

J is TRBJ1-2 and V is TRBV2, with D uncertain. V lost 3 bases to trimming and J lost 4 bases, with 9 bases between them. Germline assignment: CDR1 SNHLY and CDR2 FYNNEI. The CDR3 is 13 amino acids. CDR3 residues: CASSDSQRYGYTF. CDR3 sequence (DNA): TGTGCCAGCAGTGACAGTCAACGCTATGGCTACACCTTC.

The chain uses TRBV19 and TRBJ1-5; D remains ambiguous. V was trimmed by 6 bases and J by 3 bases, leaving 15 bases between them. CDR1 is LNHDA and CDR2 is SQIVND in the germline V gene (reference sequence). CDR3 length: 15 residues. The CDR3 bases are TGTGCCAGTAGACCTGTCGGACGGGACAATCAGCCCCAGCATTTT. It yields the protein CASRPVGRDNQPQHF.